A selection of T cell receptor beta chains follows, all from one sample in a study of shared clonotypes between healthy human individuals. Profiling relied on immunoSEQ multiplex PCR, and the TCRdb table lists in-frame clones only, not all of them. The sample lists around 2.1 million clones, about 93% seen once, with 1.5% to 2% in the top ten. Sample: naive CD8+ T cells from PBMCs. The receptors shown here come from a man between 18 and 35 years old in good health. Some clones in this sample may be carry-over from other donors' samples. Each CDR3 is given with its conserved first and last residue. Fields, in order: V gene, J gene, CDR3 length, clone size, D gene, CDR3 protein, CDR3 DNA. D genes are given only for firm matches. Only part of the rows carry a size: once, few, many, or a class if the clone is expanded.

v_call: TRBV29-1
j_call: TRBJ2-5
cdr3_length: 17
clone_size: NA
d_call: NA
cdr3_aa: CSVEGWGARELEETQYF
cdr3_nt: TGCAGCGTTGAAGGTTGGGGGGCGCGGGAGTTAGAAGAGACCCAGTACTTC

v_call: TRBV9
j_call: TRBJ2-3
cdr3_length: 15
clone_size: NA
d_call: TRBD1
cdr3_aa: CASSPPGQNTDTQYF
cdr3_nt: TGTGCCAGCAGCCCCCCGGGACAGAACACAGATACGCAGTATTTT

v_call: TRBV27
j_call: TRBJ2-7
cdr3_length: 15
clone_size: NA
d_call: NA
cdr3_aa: CASSFGSVGSYEQYF
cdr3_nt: TGTGCCAGCAGTTTTGGGTCGGTTGGGAGCTACGAGCAGTACTTC

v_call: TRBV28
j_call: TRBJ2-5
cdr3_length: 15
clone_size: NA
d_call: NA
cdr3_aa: CASRTYSGSKETQYF
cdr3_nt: TGTGCCAGCAGGACGTATAGCGGATCGAAAGAGACCCAGTACTTC

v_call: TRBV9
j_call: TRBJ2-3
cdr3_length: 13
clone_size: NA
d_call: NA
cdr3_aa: CARGRGWEDTQYF
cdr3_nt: TGTGCCAGGGGTCGGGGTTGGGAGGATACGCAGTATTTT

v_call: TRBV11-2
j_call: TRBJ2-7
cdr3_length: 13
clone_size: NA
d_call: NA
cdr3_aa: CASSLRLVYEQYF
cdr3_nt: TGTGCCAGCAGCTTACGGCTAGTCTACGAGCAGTACTTC

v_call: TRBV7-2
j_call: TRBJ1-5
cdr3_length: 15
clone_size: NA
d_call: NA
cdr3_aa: CASSLGGGSNQPQHF
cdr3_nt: TGTGCCAGCAGCTTAGGGGGAGGGAGCAATCAGCCCCAGCATTTT

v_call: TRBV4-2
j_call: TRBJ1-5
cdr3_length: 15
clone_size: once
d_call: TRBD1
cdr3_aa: CASSQVGTVNQPQHF
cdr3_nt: TGTGCCAGCAGCCAGGTTGGGACAGTCAATCAGCCCCAGCATTTT

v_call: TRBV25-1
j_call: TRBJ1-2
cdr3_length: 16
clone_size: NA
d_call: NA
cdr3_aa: CASSGSTVWANYGYTF
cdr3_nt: TGTGCCAGCAGTGGGTCTACAGTATGGGCTAACTATGGCTACACCTTC

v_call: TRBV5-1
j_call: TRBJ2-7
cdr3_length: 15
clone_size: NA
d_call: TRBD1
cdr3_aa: CASSYGQGSSYEQYF
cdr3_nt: TGCGCCAGCAGCTACGGACAGGGGAGCTCCTACGAGCAGTACTTC

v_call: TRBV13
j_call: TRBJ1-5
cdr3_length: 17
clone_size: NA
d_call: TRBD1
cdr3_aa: CASSLGPGQGRGEPQHF
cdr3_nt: TGTGCCAGCAGCTTGGGACCGGGACAGGGACGTGGGGAGCCCCAGCATTTT

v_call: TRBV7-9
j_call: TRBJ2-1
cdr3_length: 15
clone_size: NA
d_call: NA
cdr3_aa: CASSLLGGPKNEQFF
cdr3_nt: TGTGCCAGCAGCCTCCTAGGGGGGCCTAAAAATGAGCAGTTCTTC

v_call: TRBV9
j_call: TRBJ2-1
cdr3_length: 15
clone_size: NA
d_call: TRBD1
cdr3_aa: CASSVGGQFYNEQFF
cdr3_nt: TGTGCCAGCAGCGTAGGGGGACAGTTCTACAATGAGCAGTTCTTC

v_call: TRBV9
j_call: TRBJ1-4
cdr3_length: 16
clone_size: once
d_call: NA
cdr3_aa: CASSVEGYPYNEKLFF
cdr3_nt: TGTGCCAGCAGCGTTGAGGGATATCCATATAATGAAAAACTGTTTTTT

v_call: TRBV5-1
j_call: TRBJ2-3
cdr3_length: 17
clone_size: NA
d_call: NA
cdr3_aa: CASSLRPSGSDTDTQYF
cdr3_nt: TGCGCCAGCAGCTTGAGGCCGTCGGGTAGCGACACAGATACGCAGTATTTT

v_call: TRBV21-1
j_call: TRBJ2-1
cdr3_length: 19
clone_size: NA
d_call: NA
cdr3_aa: CASSKVSLASRTDYNEQFF
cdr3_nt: TGTGCCAGCAGCAAAGTAAGCTTAGCTTCTCGGACAGACTACAATGAGCAGTTCTTC

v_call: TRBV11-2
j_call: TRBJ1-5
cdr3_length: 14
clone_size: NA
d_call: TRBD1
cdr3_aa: CASSRTGAHQPQHF
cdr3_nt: TGTGCCAGCAGCCGTACAGGGGCGCATCAGCCCCAGCATTTT

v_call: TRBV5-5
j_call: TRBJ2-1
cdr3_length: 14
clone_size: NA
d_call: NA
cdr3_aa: CASSLRTSHNEQFF
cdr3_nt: TGTGCCAGCAGCTTAAGGACGTCCCACAATGAGCAGTTCTTC

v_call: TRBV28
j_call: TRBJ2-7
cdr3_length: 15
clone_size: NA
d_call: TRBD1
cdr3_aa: CASRKTGAASYEQYF
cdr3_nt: TGTGCCAGCAGAAAGACAGGGGCCGCCTCCTACGAGCAGTACTTC

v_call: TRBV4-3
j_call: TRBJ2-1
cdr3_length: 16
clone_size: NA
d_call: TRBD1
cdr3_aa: CASSQEGGDRLAEQFF
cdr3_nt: TGCGCCAGCAGCCAAGAAGGTGGGGACAGGCTAGCGGAGCAGTTCTTC

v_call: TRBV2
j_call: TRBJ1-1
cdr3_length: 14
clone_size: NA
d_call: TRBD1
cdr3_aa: CASSEGQGPTEAFF
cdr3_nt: TGTGCCAGCAGTGAGGGACAGGGCCCCACTGAAGCTTTCTTT

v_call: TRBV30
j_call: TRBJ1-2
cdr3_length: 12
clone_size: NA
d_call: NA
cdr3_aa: CAGGEGGYGYTF
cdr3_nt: TGTGCCGGAGGGGAAGGGGGCTATGGCTACACCTTC

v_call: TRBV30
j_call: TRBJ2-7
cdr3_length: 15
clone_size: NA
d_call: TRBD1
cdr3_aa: CAWSVLTGVPYEQYF
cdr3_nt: TGTGCCTGGAGTGTACTCACAGGGGTACCCTACGAGCAGTACTTC

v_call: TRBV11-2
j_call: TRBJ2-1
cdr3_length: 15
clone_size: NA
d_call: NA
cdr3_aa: CASSLSVETSNEQFF
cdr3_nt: TGTGCCAGCAGCTTAAGCGTTGAGACTAGCAATGAGCAGTTCTTC

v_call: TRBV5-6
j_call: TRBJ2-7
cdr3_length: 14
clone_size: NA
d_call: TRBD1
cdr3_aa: CASSLRDSVYEQYF
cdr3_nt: TGTGCCAGCAGCTTGCGGGACAGTGTCTACGAGCAGTACTTC

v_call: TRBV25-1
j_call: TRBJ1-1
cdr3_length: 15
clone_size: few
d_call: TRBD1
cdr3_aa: CASSENGQGEPEAFF
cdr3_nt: TGTGCCAGCAGTGAAAACGGACAGGGGGAGCCTGAAGCTTTCTTT

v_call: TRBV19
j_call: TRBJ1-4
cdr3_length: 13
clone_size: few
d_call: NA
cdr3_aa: CASKTRGNEKLFF
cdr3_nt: TGTGCCAGTAAAACAAGGGGGAATGAAAAACTGTTTTTT

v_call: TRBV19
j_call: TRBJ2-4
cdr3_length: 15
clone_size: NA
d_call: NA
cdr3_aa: CASSIAVIAKNIQYF
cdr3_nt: TGTGCCAGTAGTATCGCAGTCATAGCCAAAAACATTCAGTACTTC

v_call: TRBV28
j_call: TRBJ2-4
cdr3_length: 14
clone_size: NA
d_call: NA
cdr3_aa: CASSFWPNRNIQYF
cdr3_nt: TGTGCCAGCAGTTTCTGGCCGAACAGAAACATTCAGTACTTC

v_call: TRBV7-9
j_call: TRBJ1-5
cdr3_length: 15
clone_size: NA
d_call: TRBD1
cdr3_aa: CASSLASGGNQPQHF
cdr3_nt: TGTGCCAGCAGCTTAGCATCAGGGGGAAATCAGCCCCAGCATTTT

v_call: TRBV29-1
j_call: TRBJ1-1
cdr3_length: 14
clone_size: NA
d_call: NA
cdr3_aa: CSVQGRVSSTEAFF
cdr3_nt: TGCAGCGTGCAGGGTAGGGTGAGTAGCACTGAAGCTTTCTTT

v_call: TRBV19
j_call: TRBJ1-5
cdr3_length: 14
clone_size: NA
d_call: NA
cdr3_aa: CASRSPGEGQPQHF
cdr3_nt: TGTGCCAGTAGGAGTCCCGGAGAGGGTCAGCCCCAGCATTTT

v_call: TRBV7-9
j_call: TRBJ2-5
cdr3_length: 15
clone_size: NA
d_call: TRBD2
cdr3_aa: CASSSLLLAPETQYF
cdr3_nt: TGTGCCAGCAGCTCCTTATTACTAGCGCCAGAGACCCAGTACTTC

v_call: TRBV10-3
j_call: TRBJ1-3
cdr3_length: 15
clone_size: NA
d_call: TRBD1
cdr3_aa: CAISMTGQGGDTIYF
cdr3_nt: TGTGCCATCAGCATGACGGGACAGGGAGGAGACACCATATATTTT

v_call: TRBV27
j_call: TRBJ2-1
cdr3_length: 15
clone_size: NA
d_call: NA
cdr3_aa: CASSLGGGSYNEQFF
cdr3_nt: TGTGCCAGCAGTTTAGGTGGGGGCTCCTACAATGAGCAGTTCTTC

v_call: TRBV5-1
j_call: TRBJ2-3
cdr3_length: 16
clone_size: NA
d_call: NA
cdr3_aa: CASSFRGLNPLDTQYF
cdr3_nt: TGCGCCAGCAGCTTTAGAGGGCTAAATCCTTTGGATACGCAGTATTTT

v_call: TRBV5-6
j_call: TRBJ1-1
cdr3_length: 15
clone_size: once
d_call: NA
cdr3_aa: CASSSYVEGVTEAFF
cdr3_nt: TGTGCCAGCAGCTCCTACGTCGAGGGTGTCACTGAAGCTTTCTTT

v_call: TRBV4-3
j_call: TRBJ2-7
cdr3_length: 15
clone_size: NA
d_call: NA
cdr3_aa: CASSPATGMVHEQYF
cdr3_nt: TGCGCCAGCAGCCCCGCTACAGGGATGGTCCACGAGCAGTACTTC

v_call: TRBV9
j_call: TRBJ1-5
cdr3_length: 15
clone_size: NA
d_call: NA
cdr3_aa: CASSADRSSNQPQHF
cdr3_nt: TGTGCCAGCAGCGCGGACAGATCGTCCAATCAGCCCCAGCATTTT

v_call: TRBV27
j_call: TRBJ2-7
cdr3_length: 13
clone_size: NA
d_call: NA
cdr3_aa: CASSSMGEIEQYF
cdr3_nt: TGTGCCAGCAGTTCGATGGGTGAGATCGAGCAGTACTTC

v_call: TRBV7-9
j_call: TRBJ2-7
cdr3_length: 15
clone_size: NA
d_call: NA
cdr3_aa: CASSSWETGSYEQYF
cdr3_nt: TGTGCCAGCAGCTCCTGGGAGACAGGTTCCTACGAGCAGTACTTC

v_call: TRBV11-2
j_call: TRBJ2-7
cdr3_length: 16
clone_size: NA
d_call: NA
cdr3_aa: CASSSKAGQILTGQYF
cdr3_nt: TGTGCCAGCAGCTCCAAAGCCGGACAGATCCTTACGGGGCAGTACTTC

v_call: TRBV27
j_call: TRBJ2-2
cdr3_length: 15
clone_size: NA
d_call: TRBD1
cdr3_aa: CASSLGTGGSGELFF
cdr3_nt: TGTGCCAGCAGTTTAGGGACAGGGGGCTCCGGGGAGCTGTTTTTT

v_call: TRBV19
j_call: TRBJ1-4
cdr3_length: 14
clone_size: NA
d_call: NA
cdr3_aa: CASTVGETNENLFF
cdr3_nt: TGTGCCAGTACAGTCGGGGAAACTAATGAAAATCTGTTTTTT

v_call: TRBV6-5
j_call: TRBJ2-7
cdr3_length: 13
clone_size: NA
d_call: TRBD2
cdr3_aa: CASGLAATYEQYF
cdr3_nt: TGTGCCAGTGGACTAGCGGCGACCTACGAGCAGTACTTC

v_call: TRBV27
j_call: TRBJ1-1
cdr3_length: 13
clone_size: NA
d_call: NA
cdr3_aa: CASSLQVRTEAFF
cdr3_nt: TGTGCCAGCAGCTTACAAGTCAGGACTGAAGCTTTCTTT

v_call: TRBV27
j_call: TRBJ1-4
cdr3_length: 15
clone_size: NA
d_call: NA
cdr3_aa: CASSLLLGENEKLFF
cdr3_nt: TGTGCCAGCAGTTTATTACTAGGGGAAAATGAAAAACTGTTTTTT

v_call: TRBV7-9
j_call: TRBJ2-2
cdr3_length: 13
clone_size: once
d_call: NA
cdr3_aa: CASSWGTTGELFF
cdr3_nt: TGTGCCAGCAGCTGGGGGACTACCGGGGAGCTGTTTTTT

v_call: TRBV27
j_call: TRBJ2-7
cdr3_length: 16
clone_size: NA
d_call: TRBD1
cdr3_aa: CASSFSTGDKTYEQYF
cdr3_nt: TGTGCCAGCAGTTTCTCCACAGGGGATAAAACCTACGAGCAGTACTTC

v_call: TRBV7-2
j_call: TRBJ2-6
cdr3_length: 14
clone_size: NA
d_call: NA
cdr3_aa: CASSALTGANVLTF
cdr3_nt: TGTGCCAGCAGCGCCCTTACTGGGGCCAACGTCCTGACTTTC

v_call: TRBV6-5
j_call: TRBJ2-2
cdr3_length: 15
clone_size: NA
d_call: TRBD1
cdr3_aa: CASSLWGQGAGELFF
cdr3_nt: TGTGCCAGCAGCCTCTGGGGACAGGGGGCCGGGGAGCTGTTTTTT

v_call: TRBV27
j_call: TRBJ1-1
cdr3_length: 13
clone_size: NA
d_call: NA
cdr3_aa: CASSSAGYTEAFF
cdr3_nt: TGTGCCAGCAGTTCCGCAGGGTACACTGAAGCTTTCTTT

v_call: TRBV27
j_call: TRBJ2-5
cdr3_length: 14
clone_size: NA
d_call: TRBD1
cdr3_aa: CASSRRNRGETQYF
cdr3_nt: TGTGCCAGCAGTCGCCGGAACAGGGGCGAGACCCAGTACTTC